This T cell receptor beta chain was observed in a study of T cell responses to AZD1222 COVID-19 vaccine. Study-level findings and limits: Donors were chiefly white British, with a greater number of females, and clonal diversity was perhaps underestimated. Seropositive AZD1222 recipients at baseline numbered only 5 or 6.

In regard to this clone: Antigen: not known.

Profiling relied on immunoSEQ multiplex PCR, and the TCRdb table lists in-frame clones only, not all of them. Of around 58,000 clones detected, roughly 90% appear once; the ten largest clones hold more than 14%. The CDR3 length is 15 residues. Germline V gene lookup returns CDR1 SGHAT and CDR2 FQNNGV. V dropped 5 bases and J dropped 2 bases, with 15 bases sitting between them. The source of this sequence is an adult who received the AZD1222 COVID-19 vaccine. Sequences were derived from peripheral blood, sampled 28 days after the second AZD1222 dose. The V gene is TRBV11-2, the J gene TRBJ2-5; D is possibly TRBD1 (6 bases). The CDR3 protein is CASSKPTGRQETQYF. Here the CDR3 DNA reads TGTGCCAGCAGCAAACCTACAGGGAGACAAGAGACCCAGTACTTC.